The subject of this entry is one TCR beta chain. Its antigen remains unidentified. No qualities accompany the bases; no much larger clone lies one base away. These data come from a study of Ad26.COV2.S vaccination and SARS-CoV-2 variants (dated by TCRdb to the early 2020s). For context, the study as a whole: Vaccine-arm donors came from COV1001, a multicentre, randomized, double-blind, placebo-controlled phase I-IIa trial of Ad26.COV2.S in healthy adults. Trial participants were randomized into five groups of five: low-dose or high-dose Ad26.COV2.S given once or twice, or placebo on both occasions. TCRbeta repertoire sequencing was used to assess the specificity and breadth of SARS-CoV-2-reactive T cell receptors after Ad26.COV2.S vaccination. Investigators did not know the trial group allocation while performing experiments and assessing outcomes. Dosing of Ad26.COV2.S was intramuscular, at either 5x10^10 or 1x10^11 viral particles, delivered as one shot or as two shots spaced 56 days apart. A total of roughly 30 samples were included in the TCR-sequenced set, comprising 19 Ad26.COV2.S vaccine recipients, 5 placebo recipients and 8 SARS-CoV-2 convalescent individuals. Results the study describes overall, beyond this receptor: Comparable non-spike TCR breadth was observed between vaccine and placebo recipients, consistent with only spike being contained in the vaccine. Higher spike-specific TCR breadth was observed in Ad26.COV2.S recipients than in placebo recipients (P = 0.0014). The authors noted that total T cell responses may have been underestimated by the TCR breadth and depth analyses. Comparing responses between vaccine doses or regimens was not something the study was powered to do. After vaccination, substantial breadth of spike-specific CD8+ and CD4+ T cell responses was reported.

Reading the label with the study, this specimen's treatment or condition is: roughly 19 received Ad26.COV2.S at low or high dose, single or two shots; about 5 received placebo; per-sample allocation not given. Repertoires of vaccine and placebo recipients were sequenced from samples taken on day 63 after the first injection. In Cohort 1b, roughly 25 adults aged 18-55 years were enrolled at a single site in Boston, USA, between 29 July and 7 August 2020. As a vaccine, Ad26.COV2.S was a replication-incompetent adenovirus type 26 vector that expressed a prefusion-stabilized SARS-CoV-2 spike protein derived from the original Wuhan strain. V is clipped by 4 bases and J by 5 bases, and the sequence between their germline boundaries is 8 bases long. Reading the germline V gene gives CDR1 MNHEY and CDR2 SVGAGI. The CDR3 sequence holds 12 residues, the cysteine and phenylalanine included. Kept here is only the CDR3 DNA, which spans 36 bases and is read in frame from base 1.

The immunoSEQ Assay was the method used to sequence TCRbeta CDR3 regions. After extraction, genomic DNA underwent amplification by bias-controlled multiplex PCR, followed by high-throughput sequencing. Processing in the source paper ran as follows. To quantify the absolute abundance of every unique TCRbeta CDR3 region, sequences were collapsed and filtered. Usable DNA was measured by amplifying reference genes present in all nucleated cells, and TCRbeta template counts were normalized to that usable DNA to estimate T cell fraction. Repertoire TCRs were annotated as SARS-CoV-2-specific by exact matching of V gene, CDR3 amino acid sequence and J gene to a known reactive TCR set. MIRA supplied the reference SARS-CoV-2 TCR set, which was filtered for enrichment in COVID-19-positive ImmuneCODE repertoires so that public or cross-reactive TCRs were removed. Based on the MIRA antigens, annotated TCRs were further analysed at the level of specific ORF or position within ORF. Breadth was defined as the number of annotated unique rearrangements divided by the total number of unique productive rearrangements, and depth was defined as the summed frequency of the annotated unique rearrangements. Two-sided Wilcoxon rank-sum tests were used to compare TCR breadth between groups. TCRdb mirrors the immuneACCESS table, restricted to in-frame sequences. Some clones are absent from its copies; in checked studies, under half trace to an unresolved V gene, and the reason for the others is unknown. V, J and clone size derive from that table, while D and trimming were established from the DNA sequence. The sample table records fewer than 500,000 clones; 75% to 90% of these occur just once. The ten most abundant clones make up around 2.5% of the sample.

The clonotype was recovered from a person between 18 and 65 years old who received the Ad26.COV2.S COVID-19 vaccine or a placebo. The source was peripheral blood, collected in a trial of Ad26.COV2.S vaccine versus placebo. The chain is made from TRBV6-5 and TRBJ1-2; no D gene is confidently identified. The base sequence is TGTGCCAGCAGTTCCCGGCGGTATGGCTACACCTTC. Translated, it gives CASSSRRYGYTF.